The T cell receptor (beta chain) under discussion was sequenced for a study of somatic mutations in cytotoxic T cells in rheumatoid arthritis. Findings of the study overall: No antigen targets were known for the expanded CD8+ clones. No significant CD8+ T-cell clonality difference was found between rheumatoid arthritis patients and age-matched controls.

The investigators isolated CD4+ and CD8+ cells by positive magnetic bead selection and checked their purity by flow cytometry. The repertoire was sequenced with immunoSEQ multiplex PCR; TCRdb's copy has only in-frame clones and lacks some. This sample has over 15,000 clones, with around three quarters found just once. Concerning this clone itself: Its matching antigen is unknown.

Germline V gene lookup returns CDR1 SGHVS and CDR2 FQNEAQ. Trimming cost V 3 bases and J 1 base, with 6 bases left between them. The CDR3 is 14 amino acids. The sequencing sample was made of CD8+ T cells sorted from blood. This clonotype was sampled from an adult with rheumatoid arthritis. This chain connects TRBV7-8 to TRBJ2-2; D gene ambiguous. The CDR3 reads CASSFGLNTGELFF. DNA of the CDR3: TGTGCCAGCAGCTTCGGGTTGAACACCGGGGAGCTGTTTTTT.